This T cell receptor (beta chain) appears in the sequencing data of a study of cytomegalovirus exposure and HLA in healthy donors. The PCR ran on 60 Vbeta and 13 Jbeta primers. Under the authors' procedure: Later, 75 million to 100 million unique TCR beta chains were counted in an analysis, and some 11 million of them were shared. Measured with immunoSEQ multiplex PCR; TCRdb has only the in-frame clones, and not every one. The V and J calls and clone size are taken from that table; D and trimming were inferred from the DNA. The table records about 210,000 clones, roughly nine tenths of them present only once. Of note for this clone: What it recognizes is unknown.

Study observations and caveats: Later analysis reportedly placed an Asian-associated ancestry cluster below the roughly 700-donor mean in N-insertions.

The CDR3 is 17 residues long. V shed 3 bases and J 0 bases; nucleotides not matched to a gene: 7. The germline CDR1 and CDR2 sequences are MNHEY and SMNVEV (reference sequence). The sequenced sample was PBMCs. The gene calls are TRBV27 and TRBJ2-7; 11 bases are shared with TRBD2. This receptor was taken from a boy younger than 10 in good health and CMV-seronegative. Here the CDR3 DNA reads TGTGCCAGCAGTTTCAGACTAGCGGGGAAAATCTCCTACGAGCAGTACTTC. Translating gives CASSFRLAGKISYEQYF.